A single sample gave rise to the 31 T cell receptor beta chains below, sequenced in a study of shared clonotypes between healthy human individuals. Assay used: immunoSEQ multiplex PCR; TCRdb lists only in-frame clones, some missing. Of some 2,100,000 clones in the sample, about 94% are singletons; the top ten hold 0.13%. The sample consisted of naive CD4+ T cells sorted from blood. Sample subset: CD45RA+ positively selected. The receptors were sampled from a man between 18 and 29 years old in good health.

This clone appeared a single time. The rearrangement joins TRBV9 to TRBJ2-4; TRBD1 agrees at 7 bases. Trimming took 3 bases from V and 1 from J; bases not matched to a gene: 4. The germline V gene encodes CDR1 SGDLS and CDR2 YYNGEE. This CDR3 region has 15 residues. CDR3 nucleotide sequence: TGTGCCAGCAGCGCTAGGGACAGCGCCAAAAACATTCAGTACTTC. Its translation is CASSARDSAKNIQYF.

This clone came up once. The CDR3 spells CASSLSLAGSYEQYF. In nucleotides, the CDR3 is TGCGCCAGCAGCTTATCACTAGCGGGTTCCTACGAGCAGTACTTC. V and J are TRBV5-1 and TRBJ2-7, with TRBD2 matching over 9 bases. Germline loops: CDR1 SGHRS, CDR2 YFSETQ. The CDR3 is made up of 15 amino acids. V dropped 2 bases and J dropped 1; count of bases not matched to a gene: 4.

The chain is built from TRBV7-2 and TRBJ2-3, with D perhaps matching TRBD1 (6 bases). In germline, CDR1 is SGHTA, CDR2 FQGNSA. This CDR3 is 14 amino acids long. The V gene lost 5 bases and the J gene lost 8 bases, with 17 bases spanning the gap. The CDR3 reads CASSPRRQGFTQYF. For the CDR3, the DNA is TGTGCCAGCAGCCCAAGGAGGCAGGGGTTTACGCAGTATTTT. Looking up the rest from reference TRBV7-2 and TRBJ2-3 gives the full variable domain: GAGVSQSPSNKVTEKGKDVELRCDPISGHTALYWYRQSLGQGLEFLIYFQGNSAPDKSGLPSDRFSAERTGGSVSTLTIQRTQQEDSAVYLCASSPRRQGFTQYFGPGTRLTVL.

As regards this clone: At the DNA level, this CDR3 is encoded by other sequences in the same sample as well. The rearrangement links TRBV18 to TRBJ2-7; D gene unclear. The V gene lost 1 base and the J gene lost 3 bases, with 10 bases spanning the gap. CDR1 KGHSH and CDR2 LQKENI come from the germline V gene. This CDR3 has 14 residues. The CDR3 here is CASSPQQGSYEQYF. The DNA for the CDR3 is TGTGCCAGCTCACCACAACAAGGTAGCTACGAGCAGTACTTC.

V is TRBV5-1 and J is TRBJ1-4, with a possible D match to TRBD1 (5 bases). Per germline, CDR1 SGHRS and CDR2 YFSETQ. The V end lost 0 bases, the J end lost 3 bases, and 9 bases lay between the germline ends. The CDR3 runs to 15 residues. CDR3 amino acids: CASSLEQAANEKLFF. CDR3 coding DNA: TGCGCCAGCAGCTTGGAACAGGCAGCTAATGAAAAACTGTTTTTT.

This sequence joins TRBV7-3 and TRBJ2-2; 7 bases map to TRBD1. The V segment lost 0 bases and the J segment 4 bases; nucleotides outside the gene matches: 2. The CDR3 runs to 15 residues. Germline values: CDR1 SGHTA, CDR2 FQGTGA. In nucleotides, the CDR3 is TGTGCCAGCAGCTTAACAGGGGGCGTCACCGGGGAGCTGTTTTTT. This encodes CASSLTGGVTGELFF.

This rearrangement joins TRBV11-3 to TRBJ2-5; tentatively, D is TRBD1 (6 bases). The germline V gene has CDR1 SGHNT and CDR2 YENEEA. This CDR3 is built from 14 residues. V was cut by 5 bases and J by 2 bases, with 12 bases left in between. The CDR3 here is CASSPADRQETQYF. The CDR3 nucleotides are TGTGCCAGCAGCCCAGCGGACAGACAAGAGACCCAGTACTTC.

CDR3 nucleotides: TGCGCCAGCAGCCCAGGGGGGCTTTCCTACGAGCAGTACTTC. It translates to CASSPGGLSYEQYF. The chain carries TRBV4-1 and TRBJ2-7; TRBD1 might be the D (7 bases). Looked up from germline, CDR1 is MGHRA and CDR2 is YSYEKL. CDR3 size: 14 residues. The V end lost 4 bases, the J end lost 1 base, and 11 bases lay between the germline ends.

Details on this clone: The same CDR3 also results from other DNA sequences found in this sample. The chain couples TRBV6-6 to TRBJ2-7; D is possibly TRBD2 (6 bases). Germline CDR1 is MNHNY and CDR2 is SVGAGI (reference sequence). The germline V and J ends were trimmed by 6 bases and 5 bases, with 8 bases remaining between them. The CDR3 sequence is 11 residues long. The CDR3 is CASSRLDEQYF. The CDR3 DNA is TGTGCCAGCAGCAGACTAGACGAGCAGTACTTC.

The rearrangement links TRBV6-1 to TRBJ2-6; D is undetermined. The germline V gene has CDR1 MNHNS and CDR2 SASEGT. This CDR3 contains 15 residues. V lost 5 bases and J lost 4, with 12 bases in between. Written as DNA, the CDR3 is TGTGCCAGCAGTCCCACTATCCCCGGGGCCAACGTCCTGACTTTC. This sequence encodes CASSPTIPGANVLTF.

The chain joins TRBV30 to TRBJ2-3, with TRBD2 identical over 9 bases. The trim removed 0 bases at V and 1 base at J, leaving 5 bases unmatched. Germline V gives CDR1 GTSNPN, CDR2 SVGIG (reference sequence). The CDR3 has 16 residues. The chain's CDR3 is CAWSVAGGAGTDTQYF. The DNA for the CDR3 is TGTGCCTGGAGTGTAGCGGGGGGAGCAGGCACAGATACGCAGTATTTT. The complete variable domain, with remaining parts taken from reference TRBV30 and TRBJ2-3, reads SQTIHQWPATLVQPVGSPLSLECTVEGTSNPNLYWYRQAAGRGLQLLFYSVGIGQISSEVPQNLSASRPQDRQFILSSKKLLLSDSGFYLCAWSVAGGAGTDTQYFGPGTRLTVL.

The rearrangement joins TRBV9 to TRBJ2-1; 10 bases match TRBD2. The CDR3 spans 15 residues. The V segment lost 0 bases and the J segment 14 bases; nucleotides outside the gene matches: 11. Per germline, CDR1 SGDLS and CDR2 YYNGEE. The CDR3 region is CASSVGTSGVLPEFF. The CDR3 DNA sequence: TGTGCCAGCAGCGTAGGAACTAGCGGGGTTCTACCGGAGTTCTTC. The full variable domain, its missing parts supplied by reference TRBV9 and TRBJ2-1, is DSGVTQTPKHLITATGQRVTLRCSPRSGDLSVYWYQQSLDQGLQFLIQYYNGEERAKGNILERFSAQQFPDLHSELNLSSLELGDSALYFCASSVGTSGVLPEFFGPGTRLTVL.

The rearrangement uses TRBV29-1 and TRBJ2-7, with a tentative D call TRBD1 (6 bases). Germline assignment: CDR1 SQVTM and CDR2 ANQGSEA. The CDR3 spans 13 residues. Trimming cost V 0 bases and J 9 bases, with 15 bases left between them. CDR3 nucleotides: TGCAGCGTTGAAGATCGAGCACAGGGCCGGCAGTACTTC. Amino acids: CSVEDRAQGRQYF.

J is TRBJ1-6 and V is TRBV25-1; tentatively, D is TRBD1 (5 bases). CDR1 and CDR2 from the germline V gene are MGHDK and SYGVNS. This CDR3 has 14 residues. The V end was cut by 8 bases, the J end by 13 bases, with 21 bases between. The CDR3 loop reads CASSSPGPSSPLHF. CDR3 bases: TGTGCCAGCTCTTCTCCGGGACCCTCCTCTCCCCTCCACTTT.

This chain joins TRBV28 and TRBJ1-4; TRBD1 is a possible D gene (5 bases). V was shortened by 8 bases and J by 8 bases, with 21 bases between the two germline ends. The CDR3 has 15 residues. Germline V lookup: CDR1 MDHEN, CDR2 SYDVKM. The CDR3 DNA is TGTGCCAGCGCCCTGGGGCAGGCCGAGGGGGAAAAACTGTTTTTT. Amino acids: CASALGQAEGEKLFF.

The chain combines TRBV7-2 with TRBJ2-1, with 10 bases lining up with TRBD1. The CDR3 loop spans 15 amino acids. The junction had 4 bases not matched to a gene; V was cut back by 0 bases and J by 8 bases. From germline, CDR1 is SGHTA and CDR2 FQGNSA. CDR3 protein: CASSLAGQGLDEQFF. In nucleotides, the CDR3 is TGTGCCAGCAGCTTAGCGGGACAGGGGCTCGATGAGCAGTTCTTC. Complete variable domain (other parts from reference TRBV7-2 and TRBJ2-1): GAGVSQSPSNKVTEKGKDVELRCDPISGHTALYWYRQSLGQGLEFLIYFQGNSAPDKSGLPSDRFSAERTGGSVSTLTIQRTQQEDSAVYLCASSLAGQGLDEQFFGPGTRLTVL.

The chain uses TRBV5-1 and TRBJ2-7; 7 nucleotides align to TRBD1. Germline trimming cut 7 bases from V and 2 bases from J; bases unmatched to any gene: 9. The CDR3 contains 14 residues. CDR1 SGHRS and CDR2 YFSETQ come from the germline V gene. The CDR3 loop reads CASGIRTGPYEQYF. For the CDR3, the DNA is TGCGCCAGCGGCATAAGGACAGGACCCTACGAGCAGTACTTC. Full variable domain (missing parts from reference TRBV5-1 and TRBJ2-7): KAGVTQTPRYLIKTRGQQVTLSCSPISGHRSVSWYQQTPGQGLQFLFEYFSETQRNKGNFPGRFSGRQFSNSRSEMNVSTLELGDSALYLCASGIRTGPYEQYFGPGTRLTVT.

The J gene is TRBJ1-5, the V gene TRBV28; tentatively, D is TRBD1 (5 bases). Germline V gene data show CDR1 as MDHEN and CDR2 as SYDVKM. There are 18 residues in the CDR3. Between the trimmed V and J ends, which lost 2 bases and 3 bases, there was a span of 20 bases. DNA of the CDR3: TGTGCCAGCAGTTTACCCGACGGGGGTAATACTCTCAATCAGCCCCAGCATTTT. Encoded protein: CASSLPDGGNTLNQPQHF.

Of note for this clone: At one boundary the junction diverges from the germline segment, which might be a read error. The rearrangement links TRBV28 to TRBJ2-3, with D perhaps being TRBD1 or TRBD2 (5 bases each). Looked up from germline, CDR1 is MDHEN and CDR2 is SYDVKM. This CDR3 is 13 amino acids long. The CDR3: CASSKGPFSPLGF. The CDR3 region has the DNA TGTGCCAGCAGTAAGGGACCTTTTTCCCCGTTGGGCTTT.

This clone is a singleton in its sample. The chain carries TRBV12-5 and TRBJ2-5, with D hard to call. V dropped 4 bases and J dropped 0 bases, with 12 bases sitting between them. CDR1 is LGHNT, CDR2 FRNRAP, per germline. CDR3 length equals 15 residues. CDR3 coding DNA: TGTGCTAGTGGTTCCCCAGGTTTGTACCAAGAGACCCAGTACTTC. It is translated as CASGSPGLYQETQYF.

The genes are TRBV6-1 and TRBJ1-6; D is unresolved. This CDR3 comprises 15 residues. Germline V gives CDR1 MNHNS, CDR2 SASEGT. Trimming took 1 base from V and 4 from J, leaving 8 bases between them. CDR3: CASSEVQSYNSPLHF. The CDR3 DNA sequence: TGTGCCAGCAGTGAAGTACAGTCTTATAATTCACCCCTCCACTTT.

This chain's CDR3 is CASSRQTNSGNTIYF. The CDR3 DNA reads TGTGCCAGCAGTCGACAGACAAACTCTGGAAACACCATATATTTT. The chain has TRBV6-1 and TRBJ1-3, with D possibly matching TRBD1 (5 bases). Trimming stripped 5 bases from V and 0 bases from J, with 11 bases between. Germline V lookup: CDR1 MNHNS, CDR2 SASEGT. The CDR3 is 15 amino acids.

This clone is a singleton in its sample. Other DNA sequences from this sample encode an identical CDR3 as well. The V and J genes are TRBV5-1 and TRBJ2-3; the D gene is possibly TRBD1 (6 bases). Trimming pared 4 bases from V and 0 bases from J, leaving 9 bases between. The CDR3 is 14 residues long. Germline lookup yields CDR1 SGHRS and CDR2 YFSETQ. The CDR3 region has the DNA TGCGCCAGCAGCCCGGGACACAGCACAGATACGCAGTATTTT. This gives the protein CASSPGHSTDTQYF.

The rearrangement links TRBV6-1 to TRBJ1-5; D remains ambiguous. The V and J ends lost 2 bases and 2 bases respectively, with 13 bases between them. The CDR3 is made up of 16 amino acids. The germline V gene encodes CDR1 MNHNS and CDR2 SASEGT. The CDR3 DNA is TGTGCCAGCAGTGAAAGGCCCTTACCGGGCAATCAGCCCCAGCATTTT. Protein: CASSERPLPGNQPQHF.

Turning to this clone: The sample has other DNA sequences that encode this CDR3 too. The rearrangement joins TRBV6-5 to TRBJ1-5; the D gene is possibly TRBD1 (6 bases). The CDR3 spans 13 residues. V lost 6 bases and J lost 7, with 13 bases in between. Germline V lookup: CDR1 MNHEY, CDR2 SVGAGI. CDR3 sequence (DNA): TGTGCCAGCAGGGCACAGGGAAACCAGCCCCAGCATTTT. Translated: CASRAQGNQPQHF.

The chain couples TRBV6-6 to TRBJ2-7; D perhaps matches TRBD2 (5 bases). The CDR3 is 13 amino acids. V lost 2 bases, J lost 3 bases, and 8 bases lay in between. Germline V gives CDR1 MNHNY, CDR2 SVGAGI (reference sequence). CDR3 coding DNA: TGTGCCAGCAGTTACCCCGGAGGCTACGAGCAGTACTTC. Encoded protein: CASSYPGGYEQYF.

The chain employs TRBV6-6 and TRBJ1-5, with no clear D. The V and J ends lost 2 bases and 1 base respectively, with 6 bases between them. Germline CDR1 reads MNHNY; CDR2 reads SVGAGI (reference sequence). The CDR3 covers 14 residues. The CDR3 nucleotides are TGTGCCAGCAGTTACGCGGGGAGCAATCAGCCCCAGCATTTT. This sequence encodes CASSYAGSNQPQHF.

The chain recombines TRBV7-2 with TRBJ1-4; the D gene is possibly TRBD1 (5 bases). The V gene's germline CDR1 is SGHTA and CDR2 FQGNSA. The CDR3 covers 14 residues. V was cut by 5 bases and J by 8 bases, with 15 bases left in between. In nucleotides, the CDR3 is TGTGCCAGCAGCCCGCGACGGGACTCGGAAAAACTGTTTTTT. This translates into CASSPRRDSEKLFF.

The rearrangement uses TRBV5-6 and TRBJ2-1, with D perhaps given as TRBD1 or TRBD2 (5 bases each). In germline, CDR1 is SGHDT, CDR2 YYEEEE. This CDR3 has 16 amino acids. V was trimmed by 0 bases and J by 4 bases, leaving 14 bases between them. The CDR3 reads CASSLGDRTLYNEQFF. CDR3 nucleotides: TGTGCCAGCAGCTTGGGGGACCGAACCCTTTACAATGAGCAGTTCTTC.

This clone appeared a single time. This sequence joins TRBV10-3 and TRBJ1-5; D is uncertain. From germline, CDR1 is ENHRY and CDR2 SYGVKD. V lost 5 bases and J lost 6, with 11 bases in between. The CDR3 is 13 residues long. DNA for the CDR3: TGTGCCATCAGTCGCGACAATGCTCAGCCCCAGCATTTT. Encoded protein: CAISRDNAQPQHF.

The J gene is TRBJ2-5, the V gene TRBV7-9; 13 bases map to TRBD2. V was clipped by 5 bases and J by 4 bases; unmatched bases: 4. CDR1 and CDR2 from the germline V gene are SEHNR and FQNEAQ (reference sequence). This CDR3 spans 15 amino acids. The CDR3 DNA is TGTGCCAGCAGCCCGGGACTAGCGGGGAGAGAGACCCAGTACTTC. It translates to CASSPGLAGRETQYF.